This T cell receptor (beta chain) came from a study of T cell responses to AZD1222 COVID-19 vaccine. Notes on the study in general: Spike-specific TCR depth and breadth grew after two AZD1222 doses.

Second-dose timings of about 4 or about 12 weeks were pooled. Measured with immunoSEQ multiplex PCR; TCRdb has only the in-frame clones, and not every one. The table has over 150,000 clones, approximately 94% seen once. This clone was picked up many times. Its antigen is undetermined. CDR1 and CDR2 from the germline V gene are GTSNPN and SVGIG (reference sequence). V was trimmed by 4 bases and J by 4 bases, leaving 11 bases between them. The CDR3 has 13 residues. Sequenced here: peripheral blood, sampled 28 days after the second AZD1222 dose. The clonotype comes from an adult who received the AZD1222 COVID-19 vaccine. The chain is built from TRBV30 and TRBJ1-5, with D unclear. The CDR3 DNA reads as TGTGCCTGGACTACGGGAGCGAATCAGCCCCAGCATTTT. Its translation is CAWTTGANQPQHF. Filled out from reference TRBV30 and TRBJ1-5, the complete variable domain reads SQTIHQWPATLVQPVGSPLSLECTVEGTSNPNLYWYRQAAGRGLQLLFYSVGIGQISSEVPQNLSASRPQDRQFILSSKKLLLSDSGFYLCAWTTGANQPQHFGDGTRLSIL.